This TCR beta chain was identified during a study of shared clonotypes between healthy human individuals (dated by TCRdb to about 2020). About the full investigation: A few men and a couple of women, aged 18 to 49 years, made up the cohort. For each donor, CD4 naive and CD4 memory were each run on three plates, CD8 naive on two plates, and CD8 memory on one plate. The study deeply sequenced blood TCR repertoires of five healthy adults to estimate repertoire size and the extent of clonotype sharing between individuals. Leukapheresis yielded between about 0.94 and 8.9 billion PBMCs per donor. Different laboratories and diverse techniques were used to prepare libraries and sequence TCR repertoires, to increase sequencing depth and limit assay-specific biases. Broad study findings and their caveats: Based on pairwise subsampling, the degree of clonotype sharing among donors was expected to be affected by sequencing depth. Naive subsets generally had larger estimated clonotype richness than memory subsets did. Only blood was sampled, and tissue TCR repertoires likely differ from those in blood. Because the study included a small number of donors, the genetic and exposure-history diversity represented was limited. Rarefaction of sorted-subset datasets indicated incomplete sequencing despite the large sequencing depth. Clonotypes shared by all four sorted-subset donors showed higher generation probabilities than non-shared clonotypes. About 4.5% of naive CD4, 3.5% of naive CD8, roughly 2.4% of memory CD4, and around 0.42% of memory CD8 clonotypes were shared across several donors.

The donors were healthy, HIV-negative adults with no recently reported acute infections or vaccinations. Every donor was a Caucasian adult living in Nashville, Tennessee, USA. CD4+ T cells were enriched by magnetic negative selection, after which naive cells were positively selected on CD45RA and the negative fraction was taken as the memory subset. Blood was collected by leukapheresis, and PBMCs were isolated by Ficoll-Histopaque density gradient centrifugation and then cryopreserved in liquid nitrogen vapor phase. Purity and quantity of every magnetically sorted T cell population were checked by analytical flow cytometry. Genomic DNA was isolated from each sorted fraction and quantified by UV absorbance on a Nanodrop 2000c. As regards this clone: Its antigen remains undetermined. Within one base of it there is no much larger clone, and no base qualities were kept.

Relative to germline, V is 3 bases shorter and J is 3 bases shorter, with 14 bases between their ends. The CDR3 runs 15 residues from the cysteine to the phenylalanine. The kept DNA is CDR3 alone, 45 bases in frame from the first base. The germline V gene yields SGHAT for CDR1 and FQNNGV for CDR2. TCR CDR3 regions were amplified from genomic DNA by multiplex PCR using the deep immunoSEQ assay. Genomic DNA extracted from each cell subset was distributed evenly over all wells of several immunoSEQ 96-well plates, and each plate served as one replicate. Each replicate PCR for sorted subsets received about 200 ng genomic DNA, equal to 28,000 or so T cell genomes. The purified libraries were quantified using a Qubit 3.0 fluorometer, sized with a Bioanalyzer 2100, and then quantified again using the KAPA Library Quantification kit. Each immunoSEQ 96-well plate was sequenced on its own single-read 150-cycle Illumina NextSeq 550 flow cell. Per the source publication's procedure: Because the immunoSEQ output included only junctional sequences and no quality scores, the filtering could not be the same as the filtering used for full-length reads. Sequences were annotated with PyIR, a Python wrapper for IgBLAST v1.9, and V/J genes and CDR3 were assigned using IMGT germline references. Reads were removed for weak V/J assignments (E-value above 1e-6), missing CDR3, stop codons, out-of-frame junctions, or ambiguous translated residues. V3J clonotypes were defined by identical inferred V gene, J gene, and CDR3 amino acid sequence. Percentage overlap between repertoires was computed as shared unique clonotypes divided by the size of the smaller repertoire. RTK rarefaction, the Chao1 estimator, and Recon v2.1 estimates of unobserved clonotypes were used to assess repertoire richness. Generation probabilities for all TCRbeta clonotypes obtained by the gDNA method from a handful of donors were computed using OLGA. TCRdb carries this immuneACCESS record with in-frame sequences only. Its versions omit some clonotypes, under half of them owing to an unresolved V gene in the studies checked, with the rest unexplained. The D gene and trimming were derived from the DNA, and the V and J assignments and clone size from that table. Recorded for this sample are 200,000 to 250,000 clones; about 65% of them occurred a single time. The leading ten clones occupy 8.5% to 14% of the sample.

The TCR was taken from a man aged 25-40 years in good health. The specimen sequenced was memory CD4+ T cells sorted from blood. The sample's cell subset or site label, decoded: CD45RA-negative fraction. The chain couples TRBV11-2 to TRBJ2-5; tentative D gene TRBD1, with 6 bases matching. The CDR3 reads as follows: CASSLRQAREETQYF. The base sequence is TGTGCCAGCAGCTTGCGACAGGCCCGCGAAGAGACCCAGTACTTC.